This TCR beta chain was recorded in a study of cytomegalovirus exposure and HLA in healthy donors. Comments on this clone: Its antigen is still unknown.

CDR1 is MDHEN, CDR2 SYDVKM, per germline. The CDR3 loop spans 15 amino acids. V was trimmed by 7 bases and J by 4 bases, leaving 19 bases between them. This PCR relied on a set of 60 Vbeta primers and 13 Jbeta primers. How the authors handled the data: The count from a later analysis was some 76 million unique TCR beta chains, about 10 million of them shared. Method: immunoSEQ multiplex PCR; TCRdb's copy keeps in-frame clones and lacks some. The V and J calls and clone size were taken over from that table, and D and trimming were inferred from the DNA. The sample lists around 97,000 clones; under 80% were seen once. Points from the study as a whole: Among donors in an Asian-associated ancestry cluster, a later analysis reportedly found fewer N-insertions than the roughly 650-donor mean. The authors reported that TCR beta sequences could predict HLA-A and HLA-B alleles. These predictions were accurate for most subjects in the first cohort. The study flagged some 170 TCR beta chains as cytomegalovirus-associated.

Sequenced input: PBMCs. The receptor's source is a young woman in good health and CMV-seropositive. The chain uses TRBV28 and TRBJ1-2, with D possibly TRBD1 on 5 matching bases. DNA of the CDR3: TGTGCCAGCACTTCTTCGACAGTCGGTAGCTATGGCTACACCTTC. Protein: CASTSSTVGSYGYTF.